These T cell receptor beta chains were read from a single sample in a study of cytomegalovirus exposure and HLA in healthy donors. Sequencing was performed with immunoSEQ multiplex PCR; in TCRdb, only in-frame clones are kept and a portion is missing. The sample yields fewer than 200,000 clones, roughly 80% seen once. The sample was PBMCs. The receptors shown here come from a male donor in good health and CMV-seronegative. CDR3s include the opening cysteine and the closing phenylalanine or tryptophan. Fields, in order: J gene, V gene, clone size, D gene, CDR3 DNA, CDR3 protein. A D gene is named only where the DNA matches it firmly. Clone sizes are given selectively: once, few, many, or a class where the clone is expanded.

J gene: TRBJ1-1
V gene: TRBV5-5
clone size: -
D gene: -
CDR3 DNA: TGTGCCAGCAGCTGGGACTGGGGCATGAACACTGAAGCTTTCTTT
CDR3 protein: CASSWDWGMNTEAFF

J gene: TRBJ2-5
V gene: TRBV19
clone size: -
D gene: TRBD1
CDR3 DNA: TGTGCCAGTAGCGACACAGGGGATGAGACCCAGTACTTC
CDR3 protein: CASSDTGDETQYF

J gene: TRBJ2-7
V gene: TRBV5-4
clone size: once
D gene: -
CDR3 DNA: TGTGCCAGCAGCCGGGGAGGACTTTCCTACGAGCAGTACTTC
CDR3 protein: CASSRGGLSYEQYF

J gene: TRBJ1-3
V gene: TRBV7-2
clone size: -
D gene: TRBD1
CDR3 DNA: TGTGCCAGCAGCTTAGTAGGGGGCGACTCTGGAAACACCATATATTTT
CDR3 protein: CASSLVGGDSGNTIYF

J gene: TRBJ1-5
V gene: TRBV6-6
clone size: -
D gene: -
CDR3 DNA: TGTGCCAGCAGTGCTCAGGGCAGTCAGCCCCAGCATTTT
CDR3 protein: CASSAQGSQPQHF

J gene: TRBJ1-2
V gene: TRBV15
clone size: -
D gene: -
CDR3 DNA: TGTGCCACCAGCAGAGATCCGGCAGGGGCCCGTGGCTACACCTTC
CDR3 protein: CATSRDPAGARGYTF

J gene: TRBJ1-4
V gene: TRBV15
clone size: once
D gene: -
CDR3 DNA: TGTGCCACCAGCAGAGCAGACAGACTGAAGAATGAAAAACTGTTTTTT
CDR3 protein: CATSRADRLKNEKLFF

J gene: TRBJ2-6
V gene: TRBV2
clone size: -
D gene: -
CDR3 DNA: TGTGCCAGCACCCCCGCAGGGGCTGGGGCCAACGTCCTGACTTTC
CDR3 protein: CASTPAGAGANVLTF

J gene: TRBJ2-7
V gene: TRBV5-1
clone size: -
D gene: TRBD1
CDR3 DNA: TGCGCCAGCAGCCTGCTTTCGCCGGGACAGGGGGCAAAAGAGCAGTACTTC
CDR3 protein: CASSLLSPGQGAKEQYF

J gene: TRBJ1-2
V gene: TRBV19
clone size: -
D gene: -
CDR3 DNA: TGTGCCAGTAGTATAAGGCCGACCAGGAACGGCTACACCTTC
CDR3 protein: CASSIRPTRNGYTF

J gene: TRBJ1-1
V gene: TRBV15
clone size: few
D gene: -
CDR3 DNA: TGTGCCACCAGCAGAGATCCGGGGACTGAAGCTTTCTTT
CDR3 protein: CATSRDPGTEAFF

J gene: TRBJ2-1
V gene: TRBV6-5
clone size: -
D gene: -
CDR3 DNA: TGTGCCAGCAGTTCCCCGGGGGTGGGGGTCGGTGAGCAGTTCTTC
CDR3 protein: CASSSPGVGVGEQFF

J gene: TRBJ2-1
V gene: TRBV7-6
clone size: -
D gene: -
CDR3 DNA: TGTGCCAGCAGCCCTAGACAGACGCTCCTCCCAGGGGAGCAGTTCTTC
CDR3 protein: CASSPRQTLLPGEQFF

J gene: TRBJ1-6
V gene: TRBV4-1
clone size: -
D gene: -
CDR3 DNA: TGCGCCAGCAGCCAACCAACGTACTACTCCTATAATTCACCCCTCCACTTT
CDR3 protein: CASSQPTYYSYNSPLHF

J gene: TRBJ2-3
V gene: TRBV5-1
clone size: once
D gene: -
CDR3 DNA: TGCGCCAGCAGCTTGGGCCCCAGCGGTGGCACAGATACGCAGTATTTT
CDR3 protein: CASSLGPSGGTDTQYF

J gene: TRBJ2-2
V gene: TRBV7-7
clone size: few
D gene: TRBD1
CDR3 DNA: TGTGCTAGCAGCACGACAGGGAGCACCGGGGAGCTGTTTTTT
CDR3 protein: CASSTTGSTGELFF

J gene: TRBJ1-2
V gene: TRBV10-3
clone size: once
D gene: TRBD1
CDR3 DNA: TGTGCCATCAGTGGACAGGGGGAAGGTGGCTACACCTTC
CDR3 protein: CAISGQGEGGYTF

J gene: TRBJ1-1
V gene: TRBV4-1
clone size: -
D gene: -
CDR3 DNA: TGCGCCAGCAGCCAAGATTCAGCGCCGCGGACTGAAGCTTTCTTT
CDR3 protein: CASSQDSAPRTEAFF

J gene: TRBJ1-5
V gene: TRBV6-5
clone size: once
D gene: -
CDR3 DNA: TGTGCCAGCAAGATCTCGGGGTACCTAACCCAGCATTTT
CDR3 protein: CASKISGYLTQHF

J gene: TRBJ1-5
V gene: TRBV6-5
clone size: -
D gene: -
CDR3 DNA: TGTGCCAGCAGTTACTCCGGGAAAAATCAGCCCCAGCATTTT
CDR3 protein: CASSYSGKNQPQHF

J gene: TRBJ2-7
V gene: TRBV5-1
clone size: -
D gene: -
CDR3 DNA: TGCGCCAGCGGCTCGAGCGGCTCCCGCTCCTACGAGCAGTACTTC
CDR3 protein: CASGSSGSRSYEQYF

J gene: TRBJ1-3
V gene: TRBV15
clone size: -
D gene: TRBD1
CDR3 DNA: TGTGCCACCAGCAGCGACAGGGCCCGCTCTGGAAACACCATATATTTT
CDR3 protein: CATSSDRARSGNTIYF

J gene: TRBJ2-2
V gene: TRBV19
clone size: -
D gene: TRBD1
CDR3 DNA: TGTGCCAGTAGTATAGCGGGACAGGGTGTGGAGCTGTTTTTT
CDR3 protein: CASSIAGQGVELFF

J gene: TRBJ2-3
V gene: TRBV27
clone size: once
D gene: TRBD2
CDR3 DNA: TGTGCCAGCAGCCACGGACTAGCGAGCGGATACACAGATACGCAGTATTTT
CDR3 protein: CASSHGLASGYTDTQYF

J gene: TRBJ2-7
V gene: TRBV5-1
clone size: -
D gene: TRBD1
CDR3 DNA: TGCGCCAGCAGCTTGGCGACAGGGAACGAGCAGTACTTC
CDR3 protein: CASSLATGNEQYF

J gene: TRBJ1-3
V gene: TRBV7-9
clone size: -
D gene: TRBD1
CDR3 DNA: TGTGCCAGCAGCCCCGGGACAGCTGGAAACACCATATATTTT
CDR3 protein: CASSPGTAGNTIYF

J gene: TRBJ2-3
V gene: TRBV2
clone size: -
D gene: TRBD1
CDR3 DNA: TGTGCCAGAAACAGGGGTAGCACAGATACGCAGTATTTT
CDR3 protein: CARNRGSTDTQYF

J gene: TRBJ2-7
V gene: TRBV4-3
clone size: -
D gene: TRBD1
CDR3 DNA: TGCGCCAGCAGCCAAGGTCCGACAGGGGGGTCCTACGAGCAGTACTTC
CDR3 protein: CASSQGPTGGSYEQYF

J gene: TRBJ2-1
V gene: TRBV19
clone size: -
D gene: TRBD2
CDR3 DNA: TGTGCCAGTAGCGAAGGGGCGGGGGGATCCTACAATGAGCAGTTCTTC
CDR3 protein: CASSEGAGGSYNEQFF